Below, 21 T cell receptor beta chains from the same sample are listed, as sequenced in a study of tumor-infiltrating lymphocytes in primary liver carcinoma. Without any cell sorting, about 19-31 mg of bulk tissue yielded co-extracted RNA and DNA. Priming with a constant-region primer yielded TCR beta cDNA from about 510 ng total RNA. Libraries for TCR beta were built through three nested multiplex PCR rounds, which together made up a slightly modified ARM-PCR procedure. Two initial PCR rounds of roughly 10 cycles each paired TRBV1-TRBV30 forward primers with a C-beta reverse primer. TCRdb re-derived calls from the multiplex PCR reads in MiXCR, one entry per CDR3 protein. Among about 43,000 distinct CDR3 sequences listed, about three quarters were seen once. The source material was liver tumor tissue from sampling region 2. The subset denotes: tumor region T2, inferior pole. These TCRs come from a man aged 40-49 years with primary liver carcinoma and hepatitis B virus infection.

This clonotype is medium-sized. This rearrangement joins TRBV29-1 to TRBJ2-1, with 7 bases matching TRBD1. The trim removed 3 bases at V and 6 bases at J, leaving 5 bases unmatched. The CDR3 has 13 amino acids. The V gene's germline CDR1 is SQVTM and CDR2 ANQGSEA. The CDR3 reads CSVEKGASNEQFF. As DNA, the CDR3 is TGCAGCGTTGAGAAGGGGGCGTCCAATGAGCAGTTCTTC.

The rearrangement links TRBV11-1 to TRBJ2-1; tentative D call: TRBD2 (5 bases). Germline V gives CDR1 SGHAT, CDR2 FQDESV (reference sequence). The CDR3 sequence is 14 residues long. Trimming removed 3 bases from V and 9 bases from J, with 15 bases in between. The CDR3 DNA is TGTGCCAGCAGCTTTGGCTCAGCGGACGGTGAGCAGTTCTTC. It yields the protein CASSFGSADGEQFF. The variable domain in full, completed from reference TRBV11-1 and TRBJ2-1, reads EAEVAQSPRYKITEKSQAVAFWCDPISGHATLYWYRQILGQGPELLVQFQDESVVDDSQLPKDRFSAERLKGVDSTLKIQPAELGDSAMYLCASSFGSADGEQFFGPGTRLTVL.

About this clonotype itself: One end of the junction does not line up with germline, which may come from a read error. DNA for the CDR3: TGTGCCATCAGCGTAGAAGCCTGGGGGGCCAAAAACATTCAGTACTTC. Amino acids: CAISVEAWGAKNIQYF. The V and J genes are TRBV9 and TRBJ2-4, with D tentatively TRBD1 or TRBD2 (5 bases each). The CDR3 length is 16 residues. CDR1 and CDR2 (germline): SGDLS, YYNGEE.

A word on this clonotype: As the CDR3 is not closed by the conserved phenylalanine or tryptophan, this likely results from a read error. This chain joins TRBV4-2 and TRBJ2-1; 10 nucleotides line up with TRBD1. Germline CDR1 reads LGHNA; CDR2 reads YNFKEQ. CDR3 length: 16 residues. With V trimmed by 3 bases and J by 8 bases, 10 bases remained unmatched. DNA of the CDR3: TGTGCCAGCAGCCATGCCGGGGGACAGGGGAACGATGAGCAGTTCTTA. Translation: CASSHAGGQGNDEQFL.

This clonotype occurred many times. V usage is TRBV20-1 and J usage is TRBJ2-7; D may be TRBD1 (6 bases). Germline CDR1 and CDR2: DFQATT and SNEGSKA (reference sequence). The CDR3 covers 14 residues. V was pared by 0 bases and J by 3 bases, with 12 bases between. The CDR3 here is CSARDLTGHYEQYF. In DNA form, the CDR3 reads TGCAGTGCTAGAGATCTAACAGGGCACTACGAGCAGTACTTC.

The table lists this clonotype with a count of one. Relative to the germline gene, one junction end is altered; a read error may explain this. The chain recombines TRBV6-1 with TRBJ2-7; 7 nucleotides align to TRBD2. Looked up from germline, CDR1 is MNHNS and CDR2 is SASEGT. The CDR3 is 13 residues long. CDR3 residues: CVSSTGTGGEQYF. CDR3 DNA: TGTGTCAGCAGCACCGGGACGGGGGGTGAGCAGTACTTC.

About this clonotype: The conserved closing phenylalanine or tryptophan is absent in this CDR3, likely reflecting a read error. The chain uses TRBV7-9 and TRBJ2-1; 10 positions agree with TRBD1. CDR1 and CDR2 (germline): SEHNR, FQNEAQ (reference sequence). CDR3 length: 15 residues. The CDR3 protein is CVSSPDRGPYNEQFS. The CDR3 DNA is TGTGTCAGCAGCCCTGACAGGGGGCCGTACAATGAGCAGTTCTCC.

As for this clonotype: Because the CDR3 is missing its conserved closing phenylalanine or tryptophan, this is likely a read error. CDR3 sequence reads: CASSPSPIVHGYTL. CDR3 in DNA: TGTGCCAGCTCACCGTCTCCGATTGTCCATGGCTACACCCTC. This chain joins TRBV18 and TRBJ1-2, with D unclear. The CDR3 spans 14 residues. The V and J ends lost 3 bases and 6 bases respectively, with 14 bases between them. Germline values: CDR1 KGHSH, CDR2 LQKENI.

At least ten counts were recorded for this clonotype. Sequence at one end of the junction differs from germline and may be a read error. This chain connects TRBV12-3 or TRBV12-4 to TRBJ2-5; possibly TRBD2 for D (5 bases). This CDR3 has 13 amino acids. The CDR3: CASSLAGVETQHF. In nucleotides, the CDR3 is TGTGCCAGCAGTTTAGCGGGAGTAGAGACCCAGCACTTC.

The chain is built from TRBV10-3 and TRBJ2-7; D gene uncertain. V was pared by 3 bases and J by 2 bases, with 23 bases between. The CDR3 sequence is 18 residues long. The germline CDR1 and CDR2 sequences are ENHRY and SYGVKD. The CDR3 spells CAISDPSLQDDMAYEQYF. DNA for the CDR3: TGTGCCATCAGTGACCCATCCCTCCAGGACGATATGGCCTACGAGCAGTACTTC.

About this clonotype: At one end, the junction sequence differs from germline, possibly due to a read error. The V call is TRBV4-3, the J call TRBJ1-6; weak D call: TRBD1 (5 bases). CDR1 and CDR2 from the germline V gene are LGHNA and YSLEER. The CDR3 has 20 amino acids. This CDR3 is CASSQDLQGKGSSYNSLLHF. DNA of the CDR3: TGCGCCAGCAGCCAAGATCTCCAAGGGAAGGGGTCGTCCTATAATTCACTCCTCCATTTT.

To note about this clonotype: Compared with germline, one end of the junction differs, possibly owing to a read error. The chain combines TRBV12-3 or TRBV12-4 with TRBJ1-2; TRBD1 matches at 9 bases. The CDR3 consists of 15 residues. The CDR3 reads CASRFGQGIGYDYTF. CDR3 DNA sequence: TGTGCCAGCAGATTCGGACAGGGGATTGGCTATGACTACACCTTC.

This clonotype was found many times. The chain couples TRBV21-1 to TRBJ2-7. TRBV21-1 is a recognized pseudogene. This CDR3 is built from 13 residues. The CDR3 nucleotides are TGTGCCAGCAGCAAGGGGTTGGTTCACGAGCAGTACTTC. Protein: CASSKGLVHEQYF.

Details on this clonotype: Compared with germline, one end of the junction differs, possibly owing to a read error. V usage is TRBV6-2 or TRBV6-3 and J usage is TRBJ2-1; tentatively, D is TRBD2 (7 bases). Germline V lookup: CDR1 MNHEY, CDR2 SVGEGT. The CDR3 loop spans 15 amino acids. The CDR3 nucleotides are TGTGCCAGCACCGAACCGGGACGGGGGGCAACGGAGCAGTCCTTC. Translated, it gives CASTEPGRGATEQSF.

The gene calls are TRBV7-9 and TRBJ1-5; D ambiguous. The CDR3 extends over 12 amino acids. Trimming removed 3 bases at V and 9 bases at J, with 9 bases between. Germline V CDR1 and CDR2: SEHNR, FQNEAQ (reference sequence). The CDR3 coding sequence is TGTGCCAGCAGCTTGGCGGATACGCCCCAGCATTTT. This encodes CASSLADTPQHF.

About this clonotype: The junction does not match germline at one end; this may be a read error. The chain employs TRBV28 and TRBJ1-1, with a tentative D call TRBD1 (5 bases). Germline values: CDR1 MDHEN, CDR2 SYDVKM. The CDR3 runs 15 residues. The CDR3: CVSSLSANRWTVAFF. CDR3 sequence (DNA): TGTGTCAGCAGTTTATCTGCTAACAGGTGGACTGTAGCTTTCTTT.

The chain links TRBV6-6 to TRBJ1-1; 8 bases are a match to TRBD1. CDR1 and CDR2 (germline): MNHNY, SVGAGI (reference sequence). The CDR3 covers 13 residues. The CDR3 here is CGSSTGGTTEAFF. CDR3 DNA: TGTGGTAGCAGTACAGGGGGGACTACTGAAGCTTTCTTT.

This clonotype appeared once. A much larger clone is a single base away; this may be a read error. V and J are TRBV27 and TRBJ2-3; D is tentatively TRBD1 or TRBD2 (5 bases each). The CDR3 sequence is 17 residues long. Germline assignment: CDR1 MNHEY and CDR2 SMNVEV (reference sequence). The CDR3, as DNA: TGTGCCAGCAGTTTAGATATCCCCCCAGGGACCACAGATACGCTGTATTTT. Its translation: CASSLDIPPGTTDTLYF.

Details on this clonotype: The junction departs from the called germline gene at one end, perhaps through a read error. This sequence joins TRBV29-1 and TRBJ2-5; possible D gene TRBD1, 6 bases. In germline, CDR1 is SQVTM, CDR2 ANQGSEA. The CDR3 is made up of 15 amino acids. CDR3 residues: CNVEPDRGWQETQYF. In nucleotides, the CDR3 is TGCAACGTTGAGCCCGATAGGGGGTGGCAAGAGACCCAGTACTTC.

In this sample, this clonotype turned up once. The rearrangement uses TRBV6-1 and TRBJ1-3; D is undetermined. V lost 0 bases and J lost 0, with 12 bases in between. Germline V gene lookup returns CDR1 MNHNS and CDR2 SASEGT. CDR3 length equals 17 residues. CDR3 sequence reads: CASSEAPSLYSGNTIYF. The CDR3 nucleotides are TGTGCCAGCAGTGAAGCCCCCTCACTCTACTCTGGAAACACCATATATTTT.

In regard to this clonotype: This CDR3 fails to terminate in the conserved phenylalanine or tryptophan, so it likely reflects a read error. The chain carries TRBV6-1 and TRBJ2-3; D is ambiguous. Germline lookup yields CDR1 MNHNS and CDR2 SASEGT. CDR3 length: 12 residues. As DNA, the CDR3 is TGTGCCAGCGGTGATTGGGCAGATACACAGTATTGT. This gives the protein CASGDWADTQYC.